Each of the 26 T cell receptor beta chains below was sequenced from the same sample in a study of T cell responses to AZD1222 COVID-19 vaccine. TCRdb's table, derived via immunoSEQ multiplex PCR, lists solely in-frame clones and lacks some. The sample includes more than 95,000 clones, around 89% of them seen just once. This sample comprised peripheral blood, obtained on day 0 of MenACWY control vaccination. The receptors derive from an adult in good health.

V gene TRBV14 combines with J gene TRBJ1-1; 7 positions agree with TRBD1. The germline CDR1 and CDR2 sequences are SGHDN and FVKESK. The CDR3 sequence is 13 residues long. Unmatched junction bases numbered 9, after V lost 3 bases and J lost 11 bases. The CDR3 DNA follows: TGTGCCAGCAGCCAGTACACAGGGGCCCCGGCTTTCTTT. Translated, it gives CASSQYTGAPAFF.

The CDR3 DNA reads as TGTGCCAGCAGCCAAGATTTAGCAGGGAGCTCTGGAAACACCATATATTTT. It is translated as CASSQDLAGSSGNTIYF. The gene calls are TRBV14 and TRBJ1-3, with D possibly matching TRBD1 (5 bases). The ends were cut back, 0 bases at V and 0 bases at J, with 12 bases in the middle. The CDR3 consists of 17 residues. Germline V gene sequence: CDR1 SGHDN, CDR2 FVKESK.

The V and J genes are TRBV21-1 and TRBJ2-7. TRBV21-1 counts as a pseudogene. CDR3 size: 14 residues. In DNA form, the CDR3 reads TGTGCCAGCAGCCTCTCGCAAGGTTACGACGAGCAGTACTTC. Translating it yields CASSLSQGYDEQYF.

This chain uses TRBV7-2 with TRBJ1-5; D uncertain. Trimming removed 1 base from V and 11 bases from J, with 12 bases in between. The CDR3 runs 13 residues. Germline V lookup: CDR1 SGHTA, CDR2 FQGNSA. The CDR3 DNA reads as TGTGCCAGCAGCTTAGTGCCAGGCAAGGCCCAGCATTTT. As protein: CASSLVPGKAQHF.

The chain has TRBV12-3 or TRBV12-4 and TRBJ2-2; no reliable D call. CDR3 length: 13 amino acids. V lost 3 bases and J 7 bases, leaving 9 bases between the germline ends. CDR3 coding DNA: TGTGCCAGCAGTTTTACCCGAATCGGGGAGCTGTTTTTT. It yields the protein CASSFTRIGELFF.

J is TRBJ1-2 and V is TRBV9, with D possibly being TRBD1 (6 bases). Germline loops: CDR1 SGDLS, CDR2 YYNGEE. CDR3 length: 15 amino acids. V gave up 0 bases and J gave up 5 bases, with 14 bases separating them. CDR3 in DNA: TGTGCCAGCAGCGTAGAAGGCAGGGGAATTTATGGCTACACCTTC. It specifies CASSVEGRGIYGYTF.

The chain has TRBV29-1 and TRBJ1-1; 7 bases fit TRBD1. Germline values: CDR1 SQVTM, CDR2 ANQGSEA. V shed 6 bases, J shed 3 bases, and the junction held 13 bases outside the gene matches. The CDR3 covers 15 residues. The DNA for the CDR3 is TGCAGCGTGGTCCGGGACAGCCTTTTTTACACTGAAGCTTTCTTT. This codes for CSVVRDSLFYTEAFF.

This rearrangement joins TRBV30 to TRBJ2-7; D is perhaps TRBD1 (5 bases). V was pared by 2 bases and J by 5 bases, with 16 bases between. The germline V gene has CDR1 GTSNPN and CDR2 SVGIG (reference sequence). The CDR3 extends over 14 amino acids. Written as DNA, the CDR3 is TGTGCCTGGAGTTCTCTGCCAGGGCCTAACGAGCAGTACTTC. Protein: CAWSSLPGPNEQYF.

The chain employs TRBV9 and TRBJ2-1; D may be TRBD1 (6 bases). Germline-derived CDR1 and CDR2 are SGDLS and YYNGEE. The CDR3 runs to 14 residues. The V end was cut by 0 bases, the J end by 8 bases, with 12 bases between. CDR3 protein: CASSVATRGDEQFF. In DNA, the CDR3 is TGTGCCAGCAGCGTAGCGACCAGGGGAGATGAGCAGTTCTTC.

V gene TRBV7-3 combines with J gene TRBJ2-2; D might be TRBD1 (6 bases). V was cut by 5 bases and J by 2 bases, with 12 bases left in between. Germline V lookup: CDR1 SGHTA, CDR2 FQGTGA. The CDR3 loop spans 15 amino acids. CDR3 loop: CASSPLGQNTGELFF. DNA of the CDR3: TGTGCCAGCAGCCCCTTGGGACAAAACACCGGGGAGCTGTTTTTT.

The chain links TRBV30 to TRBJ1-6, with D maybe TRBD1 (5 bases). The CDR3 length is 13 residues. Germline CDR1 is GTSNPN and CDR2 is SVGIG (reference sequence). The germline V and J ends were trimmed by 1 base and 7 bases, with 8 bases remaining between them. CDR3 sequence reads: CAWSAGGNSPLHF. For the CDR3, the DNA is TGTGCCTGGAGTGCCGGGGGGAATTCACCCCTCCACTTT.

The V call is TRBV4-3, the J call TRBJ1-5; the match to TRBD1 covers 8 bases. V gave up 3 bases and J gave up 3 bases; unmatched junction bases: 13. The CDR3 sequence is 18 residues long. Germline loops: CDR1 LGHNA, CDR2 YSLEER. The CDR3 here is CASSQTTPGGADNQPQHF. DNA for the CDR3: TGCGCCAGCAGCCAGACTACCCCAGGGGGCGCGGACAATCAGCCCCAGCATTTT.

The sample holds one count of this clone. This chain joins TRBV30 and TRBJ1-4, with TRBD1 matching 9 bases. The germline V gene encodes CDR1 GTSNPN and CDR2 SVGIG (reference sequence). Unmatched junction bases numbered 1, after V lost 4 bases and J lost 4 bases. The CDR3 runs 13 residues. The CDR3 here is CAWTTGGNEKLFF. Here the CDR3 DNA reads TGTGCCTGGACGACAGGGGGTAATGAAAAACTGTTTTTT.

This chain connects TRBV5-1 to TRBJ2-1; 9 positions agree with TRBD2. J was trimmed by 7 bases and V by 9 bases; bases with no gene match: 14. Germline CDR1 SGHRS, CDR2 YFSETQ. The CDR3 covers 15 residues. DNA of the CDR3: TGCGCCACCTCCTTAAGTAGCGGGAGCGGGAATGAGCAGTTCTTC. It yields the protein CATSLSSGSGNEQFF.

V is TRBV19 and J is TRBJ2-2; 9 bases line up with TRBD1. This CDR3 contains 13 residues. Trimming took 6 bases from V and 5 from J; bases not matched to a gene: 1. Per the germline V gene, CDR1 is LNHDA and CDR2 is SQIVND (reference sequence). Here the CDR3 reads CASRGTGTGELFF. CDR3 nucleotides: TGTGCCAGTAGAGGGACAGGGACCGGGGAGCTGTTTTTT.

The chain is built from TRBV11-2 and TRBJ1-1; the D is unclear. This CDR3 is 11 amino acids long. V was cut by 3 bases and J by 7 bases, with 6 bases left in between. Germline V lookup: CDR1 SGHAT, CDR2 FQNNGV. The CDR3 DNA follows: TGTGCCAGCAGCTTGGCCCTTGAAGCTTTCTTT. Translated, it gives CASSLALEAFF.

The rearrangement joins TRBV6-1 to TRBJ1-2; D perhaps matches TRBD1 (6 bases). Trimming shortened V by 1 base and J by 2 bases, and 11 bases separated the two germline ends. Germline CDR1 and CDR2: MNHNS and SASEGT. This CDR3 comprises 15 residues. This chain's CDR3 is CASSEGQVSNYGYTF. The CDR3 DNA sequence: TGTGCCAGCAGTGAAGGACAGGTTTCAAACTATGGCTACACCTTC.

The chain couples TRBV30 to TRBJ1-2; no clear D gene. The CDR3 is 15 amino acids. Germline lookup yields CDR1 GTSNPN and CDR2 SVGIG (reference sequence). The V and J ends lost 4 bases and 7 bases respectively, with 22 bases between them. The CDR3 sequence: CAWKIRTSLRGGYTF. The CDR3, as DNA: TGTGCCTGGAAAATCAGGACCTCTCTTCGAGGTGGCTACACCTTC.

Concerning this clone itself: Without the conserved terminal phenylalanine or tryptophan, this CDR3 likely stems from a read error. The DNA is omitted, as the CDR3 cannot be located on it reliably, and the CDR3 follows TCRdb's listing. V usage is TRBV11-3 and J usage is TRBJ2-7; TRBD1, the D gene given by the table, was not confirmed from the DNA. The CDR3 contains 10 residues when both ends are counted. Germline loops: CDR1 SGHNT, CDR2 YENEEA. CDR3 residues: CASSRRQGGI.

The chain recombines TRBV6-5 with TRBJ1-2, with D possibly TRBD1 on 6 matching bases. Per germline, CDR1 MNHEY and CDR2 SVGAGI. This CDR3 is 13 amino acids long. The V end lost 2 bases, the J end lost 2 bases, and 6 bases lay between the germline ends. The CDR3 reads CASSYGQNYGYTF. DNA of the CDR3: TGTGCCAGCAGTTACGGACAGAACTATGGCTACACCTTC.

The chain combines TRBV19 with TRBJ2-1; possibly TRBD2 for D (6 bases). With 6 bases removed from V and 2 bases from J, the gap between germline ends came to 14 bases. CDR3 length: 15 amino acids. In germline, CDR1 is LNHDA, CDR2 SQIVND (reference sequence). CDR3 region: CASSPGERTYNEQFF. Here the CDR3 DNA reads TGTGCCAGTAGCCCGGGGGAGAGGACCTACAATGAGCAGTTCTTC.

The rearrangement links TRBV5-6 to TRBJ2-1, with TRBD1 identical over 9 bases. The germline V gene has CDR1 SGHDT and CDR2 YYEEEE. CDR3 size: 15 residues. Unmatched junction bases numbered 6, after V lost 4 bases and J lost 4 bases. The CDR3 DNA sequence: TGTGCCAGCAGCCCCGAGGACAGGGGTTACAATGAGCAGTTCTTC. It encodes CASSPEDRGYNEQFF. Based on the CDR3 plus reference TRBV5-6 and TRBJ2-1, the full variable domain is DAGVTQSPTHLIKTRGQQVTLRCSPKSGHDTVSWYQQALGQGPQFIFQYYEEEERQRGNFPDRFSGHQFPNYSSELNVNALLLGDSALYLCASSPEDRGYNEQFFGPGTRLTVL.

The rearrangement joins TRBV7-6 to TRBJ2-1, with TRBD2 matching 8 bases. The CDR3 sequence is 15 residues long. CDR1 and CDR2 from the germline V gene are SGHVS and FNYEAQ. V lost 4 bases and J lost 6; bases outside the gene matches: 8. The CDR3 loop reads CASSSSGGGINEQFF. DNA of the CDR3: TGTGCCAGCAGCTCATCCGGGGGGGGGATCAATGAGCAGTTCTTC.

The count of this clone is one. This chain connects TRBV9 to TRBJ2-2, with 7 nucleotides matching TRBD1. This CDR3 has 16 amino acids. The ends lost 0 bases at V and 5 bases at J; junction bases unmatched: 7. The germline gives CDR1 SGDLS, CDR2 YYNGEE. The CDR3: CASSVAQGRKTGELFF. The CDR3 coding sequence is TGTGCCAGCAGCGTAGCACAGGGGCGGAAGACCGGGGAGCTGTTTTTT.

This clone was seen only a few times. The chain employs TRBV10-3 and TRBJ1-1, with D unresolved. The CDR3 is 17 residues long. Germline-derived CDR1 and CDR2 are ENHRY and SYGVKD. Trimming took off 0 bases at V and 0 bases at J, with 14 bases between the two ends. The CDR3 DNA sequence: TGTGCCATCAGTGAGTCCGAGTGGGAGGGAATGAACACTGAAGCTTTCTTT. Translation: CAISESEWEGMNTEAFF.

The chain employs TRBV9 and TRBJ2-1; no clear D. Germline CDR1 reads SGDLS; CDR2 reads YYNGEE. The CDR3 is made up of 14 amino acids. V lost 4 bases and J 8 bases, leaving 16 bases between the germline ends. CDR3 loop: CASSPQEGIYEQFF. Written as DNA, the CDR3 is TGTGCCAGCAGCCCCCAAGAAGGGATCTATGAGCAGTTCTTC.